The next 21 T cell receptor beta chains were all read from a single sample in a study of T cell responses to AZD1222 COVID-19 vaccine. Produced via immunoSEQ multiplex PCR; TCRdb's table is partial and in-frame only. The sample has 150,000 to 200,000 clones; 85% to 95% are singletons. Sequenced here: peripheral blood, sampled 28 days after the second AZD1222 dose. Source of these receptors: an adult who received the AZD1222 COVID-19 vaccine.

This clone is a singleton in its sample. The CDR3, as DNA: TGTGCCTGGAGTCCAGAGCGCCTAGGTGACGAGCAGTACTTC. This sequence encodes CAWSPERLGDEQYF. The rearrangement joins TRBV30 to TRBJ2-7; D gene uncertain. Deletions cut 2 bases from V and 5 bases from J, with 16 bases between. CDR1 and CDR2 from the germline V gene are GTSNPN and SVGIG (reference sequence). The CDR3 is 14 amino acids.

The CDR3 coding sequence is TGTGCCAGCAGCCAAGGAGGGCGCTTCTATGGCTACACCTTC. It codes for CASSQGGRFYGYTF. The chain couples TRBV14 to TRBJ1-2; no reliable D call. This CDR3 region has 14 residues. The germline V gene encodes CDR1 SGHDN and CDR2 FVKESK. V was cut by 1 base and J by 4 bases, with 10 bases left in between.

V usage is TRBV6-6 and J usage is TRBJ2-2; D gene unclear. V lost 0 bases to trimming and J lost 4 bases, with 9 bases between them. This CDR3 contains 15 residues. Germline loops: CDR1 MNHNY, CDR2 SVGAGI (reference sequence). The CDR3 bases are TGTGCCAGCAGTTACTCGAGAACCTTCACCGGGGAGCTGTTTTTT. Encoded protein: CASSYSRTFTGELFF.

The chain employs TRBV2 and TRBJ2-7, with TRBD1 identical over 9 bases. The CDR3 is 15 residues long. The junction had 8 bases not matched to a gene; V was cut back by 6 bases and J by 2 bases. Germline V gene data show CDR1 as SNHLY and CDR2 as FYNNEI. In nucleotides, the CDR3 is TGTGCCAGCAGCTTGACCGGGACAGGGCCCTACGAGCAGTACTTC. This codes for CASSLTGTGPYEQYF.

The chain joins TRBV10-2 to TRBJ1-5, with D possibly matching TRBD1 (6 bases). This CDR3 contains 17 residues. Germline-derived CDR1 and CDR2 are WSHSY and SAAADI. V lost 5 bases to trimming and J lost 2 bases, with 19 bases between them. CDR3 sequence (DNA): TGCGCCAGCAGTCTACAACCGGGACAAATGGGCAATCAGCCCCAGCATTTT. Translation: CASSLQPGQMGNQPQHF.

V is TRBV5-1 and J is TRBJ2-5, with 13 nucleotides matching TRBD2. The trim removed 0 bases at V and 5 bases at J, leaving 4 bases unmatched. The CDR3 has 16 residues. Germline V gives CDR1 SGHRS, CDR2 YFSETQ. CDR3 coding DNA: TGCGCCAGCAGCTTGGGACTAGCGGGAGGAGGGGAGACCCAGTACTTC. This translates into CASSLGLAGGGETQYF. The whole variable domain, filled in from reference TRBV5-1 and TRBJ2-5, reads KAGVTQTPRYLIKTRGQQVTLSCSPISGHRSVSWYQQTPGQGLQFLFEYFSETQRNKGNFPGRFSGRQFSNSRSEMNVSTLELGDSALYLCASSLGLAGGGETQYFGPGTRLLVL.

The genes are TRBV7-2 and TRBJ2-1; maybe TRBD2 (6 bases). CDR1 and CDR2 from the germline V gene are SGHTA and FQGNSA. Between the trimmed V and J ends, which lost 1 base and 4 bases, there was a span of 8 bases. This CDR3 is built from 14 residues. The CDR3 region is CASSLELAYNEQFF. As DNA, the CDR3 is TGTGCCAGCAGCTTAGAACTAGCATACAATGAGCAGTTCTTC. Based on the CDR3 plus reference TRBV7-2 and TRBJ2-1, the full variable domain is GAGVSQSPSNKVTEKGKDVELRCDPISGHTALYWYRQSLGQGLEFLIYFQGNSAPDKSGLPSDRFSAERTGGSVSTLTIQRTQQEDSAVYLCASSLELAYNEQFFGPGTRLTVL.

The chain combines TRBV18 with TRBJ1-4, with D tentatively TRBD1 (5 bases). The CDR3 sequence is 17 residues long. The germline V gene encodes CDR1 KGHSH and CDR2 LQKENI. V lost 4 bases, J lost 2 bases, and 17 bases lay in between. The CDR3 region is CASSLPNEGLTNEKLFF. The CDR3 nucleotides read TGTGCCAGCTCACTACCTAACGAGGGGCTGACTAATGAAAAACTGTTTTTT.

The J gene is TRBJ2-3, the V gene TRBV6-6; perhaps TRBD2 as D (6 bases). Germline V CDR1 and CDR2: MNHNY, SVGAGI (reference sequence). The germline V and J ends were trimmed by 1 base and 3 bases, with 11 bases remaining between them. The CDR3 runs 15 residues. The DNA for the CDR3 is TGTGCCAGCAGTTACTTCGGGAGTGGGACAGATACGCAGTATTTT. Encoded protein: CASSYFGSGTDTQYF.

This chain links TRBV30 with TRBJ1-2; D remains unclear. V lost 7 bases, J lost 5 bases, and 11 bases lay in between. The CDR3 length is 11 residues. Germline CDR1 GTSNPN, CDR2 SVGIG (reference sequence). The CDR3 nucleotides read TGTGCCTTCTCCAAGCCTTATGGCTACACCTTC. Translated, it gives CAFSKPYGYTF.

The chain links TRBV4-1 to TRBJ1-4; D is undetermined. The CDR3 has 17 residues. The V end lost 3 bases, the J end lost 0 bases, and 14 bases lay between the germline ends. Germline V CDR1 and CDR2: MGHRA, YSYEKL. The CDR3 region is CASSQDSRTPTNEKLFF. The CDR3 DNA reads as TGCGCCAGCAGCCAGGACTCCCGGACCCCAACTAATGAAAAACTGTTTTTT.

This clone was seen a few times. At one boundary the junction diverges from the germline segment, which might be a read error. The V call is TRBV2, the J call TRBJ2-2; a possible D gene is TRBD1 (5 bases). The CDR3 has 14 residues. Germline V gene lookup returns CDR1 SNHLY and CDR2 FYNNEI. CDR3: CASREGAITGELFF. The CDR3 coding sequence is TGTGCCAGCAGGGAAGGGGCGATCACCGGGGAGCTGTTTTTT.

The CDR3 bases are TGTGCCAGCAGTTACGTAGGGATCAACAATGAGCAGTTCTTC. Encoded protein: CASSYVGINNEQFF. The chain employs TRBV6-5 and TRBJ2-1; the D is unclear. This CDR3 has 14 residues. Germline V lookup: CDR1 MNHEY, CDR2 SVGAGI. The V gene lost 2 bases and the J gene lost 5 bases, with 10 bases spanning the gap.

This clone was seen just once. The chain is built from TRBV5-1 and TRBJ1-1; D gene unclear. This CDR3 spans 14 amino acids. V was cut by 5 bases and J by 0 bases, with 11 bases left in between. Germline V gene data show CDR1 as SGHRS and CDR2 as YFSETQ. The CDR3 nucleotides read TGCGCCAGCAGACAAGGGATGATGAACACTGAAGCTTTCTTT. It yields the protein CASRQGMMNTEAFF.

The chain combines TRBV9 with TRBJ2-3; D gene unclear. The germline CDR1 and CDR2 sequences are SGDLS and YYNGEE. The CDR3 has 15 residues. The ends were cut back, 0 bases at V and 2 bases at J, with 10 bases in the middle. CDR3 nucleotides: TGTGCCAGCAGCGTAGGCCTAGAACTCACAGATACGCAGTATTTT. Translation gives CASSVGLELTDTQYF.

The chain uses TRBV11-2 and TRBJ1-2; D remains ambiguous. The CDR3 is made up of 15 amino acids. The germline V gene has CDR1 SGHAT and CDR2 FQNNGV. Trimming removed 0 bases at V and 5 bases at J, with 13 bases between. CDR3 protein: CASSLDQNTYYGYTF. The CDR3 nucleotides are TGTGCCAGCAGCTTAGATCAGAACACCTATTATGGCTACACCTTC.

The V gene is TRBV4-3, the J gene TRBJ2-2; D remains unclear. Germline V gene sequence: CDR1 LGHNA, CDR2 YSLEER. V lost 5 bases and J lost 3, with 4 bases in between. This CDR3 has 12 residues. The DNA of the CDR3 is TGCGCCAGCAGCTCCCACACCGGGGAGCTGTTTTTT. Translated: CASSSHTGELFF.

CDR3 sequence reads: CASSRSYEQYF. The CDR3 DNA reads as TGTGCCAGCAGCCGTTCGTACGAGCAGTACTTC. The genes are TRBV7-9 and TRBJ2-7; D remains unclear. V lost 5 bases to trimming and J lost 4 bases, with 6 bases between them. Germline V gives CDR1 SEHNR, CDR2 FQNEAQ (reference sequence). The CDR3 spans 11 residues.

Here the CDR3 DNA reads TGTGCCAGCAGTCGGACTAGTCGGGGCTACGAGCAGTACTTC. Protein product: CASSRTSRGYEQYF. The J gene is TRBJ2-7, the V gene TRBV6-5; 7 bases are a match to TRBD2. V lost 5 bases to trimming and J lost 3 bases; unmatched junction nucleotides: 7. CDR1 is MNHEY and CDR2 is SVGAGI in the germline V gene. The CDR3 is made up of 14 amino acids.

The genes are TRBV30 and TRBJ2-3; 10 nucleotides line up with TRBD2. CDR1 GTSNPN and CDR2 SVGIG come from the germline V gene (reference sequence). The CDR3 totals 17 residues. V lost 2 bases and J lost 4; bases outside the gene matches: 12. CDR3 amino acids: CAWSTGYSGRFADTQYF. Here the CDR3 DNA reads TGTGCCTGGAGTACCGGATATAGCGGGAGGTTTGCAGATACGCAGTATTTT.

The J gene is TRBJ1-5, the V gene TRBV28; D unclear. The CDR3 covers 15 residues. Between the trimmed V and J ends, which lost 4 bases and 3 bases, there was a span of 13 bases. Germline CDR1 is MDHEN and CDR2 is SYDVKM. As DNA, the CDR3 is TGTGCCAGCAGTTACTCCGACGGGCCCAATCAGCCCCAGCATTTT. This translates into CASSYSDGPNQPQHF.